Shown below are 15 T cell receptor beta chains from a single sample sequenced in a study of cytomegalovirus exposure and HLA in healthy donors. PCR was performed using 60 Vbeta and 13 Jbeta primers. Here immunoSEQ multiplex PCR was the method, and the copy in TCRdb shows in-frame clones only, minus some. The sample comprises under 130,000 clones, about 80% of which are singletons, and roughly 8.2% rests with the top ten. Sequencing input: PBMCs. These receptors were taken from a man aged 35 to 55 in good health and CMV-seropositive.

This clone has only one observation. The CDR3: CASSSGYTDTQYF. CDR3 nucleotides: TGTGCCAGCAGCTCAGGGTACACAGATACGCAGTATTTT. The chain joins TRBV7-6 to TRBJ2-3, with D possibly TRBD1 on 5 matching bases. V was shortened by 4 bases and J by 2 bases, with 7 bases between the two germline ends. Germline V lookup: CDR1 SGHVS, CDR2 FNYEAQ. CDR3 size: 13 residues. The full variable domain, rest sourced from reference TRBV7-6 and TRBJ2-3, is GAGVSQSPRYKVTKRGQDVALRCDPISGHVSLYWYRQALGQGPEFLTYFNYEAQQDKSGLPNDRFSAERPEGSISTLTIQRTEQRDSAMYRCASSSGYTDTQYFGPGTRLTVL.

The J gene is TRBJ2-3, the V gene TRBV7-9; 7 bases line up with TRBD2. V trimming: 1 base; J trimming: 3 bases; junction bases outside the gene matches: 10. The CDR3 runs to 17 residues. Germline lookup yields CDR1 SEHNR and CDR2 FQNEAQ (reference sequence). CDR3 residues: CASSLVAGVRVTDTQYF. Here the CDR3 DNA reads TGTGCCAGCAGCTTAGTTGCGGGAGTAAGGGTAACAGATACGCAGTATTTT. The full variable domain, in which reference TRBV7-9 and TRBJ2-3 provide the parts outside the CDR3, is DTGVSQNPRHKITKRGQNVTFRCDPISEHNRLYWYRQTLGQGPEFLTYFQNEAQLEKSRLLSDRFSAERPKGSFSTLEIQRTEQGDSAMYLCASSLVAGVRVTDTQYFGPGTRLTVL.

The chain recombines TRBV5-6 with TRBJ1-1, with unresolved D. V lost 2 bases and J lost 11, with 22 bases in between. The CDR3 runs to 15 residues. The germline gives CDR1 SGHDT, CDR2 YYEEEE. The CDR3 reads CASSFSRALRELAFF. The CDR3 DNA reads as TGTGCCAGCAGCTTCTCGAGGGCCCTGAGAGAGTTGGCTTTCTTT.

CDR3 residues: CSVGGLRRGGHEDTDTQYF. CDR3 bases: TGCAGCGTCGGGGGGCTGAGGCGGGGGGGCCATGAAGACACAGATACGCAGTATTTT. The chain employs TRBV29-1 and TRBJ2-3; TRBD2 matches 9 bases. V was clipped by 6 bases and J by 2 bases; unmatched bases: 21. Per germline, CDR1 SQVTM and CDR2 ANQGSEA. The CDR3 length is 19 residues.

The chain combines TRBV6-5 with TRBJ1-5, with D possibly matching TRBD1 (5 bases). Trimming pared 6 bases from V and 0 bases from J, leaving 9 bases between. Germline CDR1 reads MNHEY; CDR2 reads SVGAGI. The CDR3 totals 14 residues. DNA for the CDR3: TGTGCCAGCAGATCCGGGGGTAGCAATCAGCCCCAGCATTTT. Its protein is CASRSGGSNQPQHF.

As concerns this clone: The sample holds other DNA sequences that translate to the same CDR3. The rearrangement links TRBV29-1 to TRBJ2-1; maybe TRBD2 (6 bases). Germline assignment: CDR1 SQVTM and CDR2 ANQGSEA. V dropped 6 bases and J dropped 3 bases, with 9 bases sitting between them. This CDR3 has 12 residues. CDR3: CSVGGLYNEQFF. The CDR3 region has the DNA TGCAGCGTCGGGGGACTCTACAATGAGCAGTTCTTC.

The rearrangement joins TRBV7-9 to TRBJ2-7; D may be TRBD1 (6 bases). V lost 5 bases and J lost 2, with 10 bases in between. Germline CDR1 and CDR2: SEHNR and FQNEAQ (reference sequence). The CDR3 consists of 13 residues. Here the CDR3 reads CASSPEGAYEQYF. DNA of the CDR3: TGTGCCAGCAGCCCAGAGGGGGCCTACGAGCAGTACTTC. The whole variable domain, remainder taken from reference TRBV7-9 and TRBJ2-7, is DTGVSQNPRHKITKRGQNVTFRCDPISEHNRLYWYRQTLGQGPEFLTYFQNEAQLEKSRLLSDRFSAERPKGSFSTLEIQRTEQGDSAMYLCASSPEGAYEQYFGPGTRLTVT.

This clone has just one count. The chain is built from TRBV19 and TRBJ1-6, with 7 nucleotides matching TRBD1. Germline CDR1 reads LNHDA; CDR2 reads SQIVND (reference sequence). The CDR3 covers 16 residues. J gave up 4 bases and V 1 base, and 4 bases lay outside the gene matches. CDR3 DNA: TGTGCCAGTAGTATAGTTGGGACAGCTTATAATTCACCCCTCCACTTT. Residues: CASSIVGTAYNSPLHF. The variable domain in full, with the rest retrieved from reference TRBV19 and TRBJ1-6, is DGGITQSPKYLFRKEGQNVTLSCEQNLNHDAMYWYRQDPGQGLRLIYYSQIVNDFQKGDIAEGYSVSREKKESFPLTVTSAQKNPTAFYLCASSIVGTAYNSPLHFGNGTRLTVT.

The chain joins TRBV18 to TRBJ1-1; TRBD1 matches 8 bases. The V segment lost 6 bases and the J segment 2 bases; nucleotides outside the gene matches: 8. The CDR3 runs 15 residues. Germline CDR1 is KGHSH and CDR2 is LQKENI. The chain's CDR3 is CASSPRQGSNTEAFF. The CDR3 DNA sequence: TGTGCCAGCTCGCCTAGACAGGGGTCAAACACTGAAGCTTTCTTT.

Details on this clone: Other DNA sequences from this sample encode an identical CDR3 as well. This chain joins TRBV9 and TRBJ2-7; the match to TRBD1 covers 8 bases. Per germline, CDR1 SGDLS and CDR2 YYNGEE. CDR3 length: 15 residues. Trimming cost V 2 bases and J 2 bases; bases outside gene matches: 6. The CDR3 loop is CASSVGGQGAYEQYF. The CDR3 DNA is TGTGCCAGCAGCGTCGGAGGACAGGGAGCCTACGAGCAGTACTTC.

This chain uses TRBV10-3 with TRBJ2-4; 14 bases fit TRBD2. Trimming took 0 bases from V and 1 from J; bases not matched to a gene: 11. Per the germline V gene, CDR1 is ENHRY and CDR2 is SYGVKD. CDR3 length: 21 amino acids. The CDR3 nucleotides are TGTGCCATCAGTGAGTCGTCGGGACTAGCGGGAGCTAAGTCGGCCAAAAACATTCAGTACTTC. Protein sequence: CAISESSGLAGAKSAKNIQYF.

The J gene is TRBJ1-4, the V gene TRBV7-9; 9 positions match TRBD1. V gave up 5 bases and J gave up 6 bases; unmatched junction bases: 4. CDR3 length equals 14 residues. The germline CDR1 and CDR2 sequences are SEHNR and FQNEAQ (reference sequence). This CDR3 reads CASSDRQGDEKLFF. The CDR3 DNA is TGTGCCAGCAGCGATCGACAGGGGGATGAAAAACTGTTTTTT.

The V call is TRBV27, the J call TRBJ2-7, with 11 bases lining up with TRBD2. CDR1 and CDR2 (germline): MNHEY, SMNVEV (reference sequence). The CDR3 contains 15 residues. After removal of 4 bases from V and 3 bases from J, the junction contained 5 bases not matched to a gene. CDR3: CASSSGLAGYYEQYF. CDR3 sequence (DNA): TGTGCCAGCAGTTCAGGACTAGCGGGTTACTACGAGCAGTACTTC.

The chain combines TRBV7-9 with TRBJ2-5; TRBD1 aligns across 7 bases. Germline CDR1 SEHNR, CDR2 FQNEAQ (reference sequence). With V trimmed by 5 bases and J by 5 bases, 8 bases remained unmatched. The CDR3 is 14 residues long. CDR3 nucleotides: TGTGCCAGCAGCAAAGACAGGGTTTGGGAGACCCAGTACTTC. Amino acid sequence: CASSKDRVWETQYF.

This clone was counted a few times. The chain is built from TRBV7-9 and TRBJ2-3; D is unresolved. Deletions cut 5 bases from V and 1 base from J, with 13 bases between. CDR1 SEHNR and CDR2 FQNEAQ come from the germline V gene (reference sequence). This CDR3 is 15 amino acids long. The CDR3 DNA sequence: TGTGCCAGCAGCCCCTCCTGGCCCGGCACAGATACGCAGTATTTT. Its translation: CASSPSWPGTDTQYF.